The 26 T cell receptor beta chains listed next were all sequenced from one sample in a study of blood T cell repertoires in COVID-19. Some clones are missing from TCRdb's copy, which holds only in-frame ones; the method was immunoSEQ multiplex PCR. Among over 70,000 clones, 65% to 90% were seen once, and the ten largest hold approximately 6.9%. The sample taken for sequencing was peripheral blood. These receptor sequences come from a man aged 30-40 years with COVID-19, enrolled during active disease.

The CDR3 DNA follows: TGTGCCAGCAGCCCAACAGGGGACCAAGAGACCCAGTACTTC. It codes for CASSPTGDQETQYF. This chain joins TRBV6-5 and TRBJ2-5, with 7 bases that match TRBD1. CDR1 is MNHEY, CDR2 SVGAGI, per germline. The V segment lost 6 bases and the J segment 0 bases; nucleotides outside the gene matches: 4. The CDR3 loop spans 14 amino acids.

This clone was seen only once. The rearrangement links TRBV20-1 to TRBJ2-1, with D uncertain. CDR1 is DFQATT and CDR2 is SNEGSKA in the germline V gene (reference sequence). The CDR3 has 12 amino acids. Between the trimmed V and J ends, which lost 3 bases and 5 bases, there was a span of 8 bases. CDR3 nucleotides: TGCAGTGCTAGTAACAATGACAATGAGCAGTTCTTC. It is translated as CSASNNDNEQFF.

As DNA, the CDR3 is TGTGCCACCTACGCCGGGACAGATATCTACGAGCAGTACTTC. Translating gives CATYAGTDIYEQYF. This sequence joins TRBV10-3 and TRBJ2-7; 7 bases are a match to TRBD1. The CDR3 is 14 amino acids. Germline CDR1 reads ENHRY; CDR2 reads SYGVKD. Losses at the gene ends were 10 bases for V and 3 bases for J; bases not matched to a gene: 12.

The V and J genes are TRBV2 and TRBJ2-7, with 9 positions matching TRBD2. The CDR3 consists of 13 residues. Trimming at V came to 1 base and at J to 10 bases, leaving 5 bases not matched to a gene. Per the germline V gene, CDR1 is SNHLY and CDR2 is FYNNEI. The CDR3: CASSEEASGVQYF. In DNA, the CDR3 is TGTGCCAGCAGTGAAGAGGCTAGCGGGGTACAGTACTTC.

The V call is TRBV6-2 or TRBV6-3, the J call TRBJ1-1; TRBD1 might be the D (5 bases). This CDR3 has 13 amino acids. The V end lost 4 bases, the J end lost 2 bases, and 8 bases lay between the germline ends. From germline, CDR1 is MNHEY and CDR2 SVGEGT. Here the CDR3 DNA reads TGTGCCAGCAGTTTCGGGGGAAACACTGAAGCTTTCTTT. This gives the protein CASSFGGNTEAFF.

As DNA, the CDR3 is TGTGCCAGCTCAACAAGTGAGGGTCCGACGCAGTACTTC. Translating gives CASSTSEGPTQYF. V and J are TRBV18 and TRBJ2-5, with D possibly being TRBD2 (5 bases). The length of the CDR3 is 13 residues. Germline-derived CDR1 and CDR2 are KGHSH and LQKENI. V lost 5 bases and J lost 11, with 18 bases in between.

This clone was found once. This chain joins TRBV4-2 and TRBJ2-3; perhaps TRBD1 as D (5 bases). CDR3 length equals 14 residues. Deletions cut 1 base from V and 1 base from J, with 6 bases between. Germline-derived CDR1 and CDR2 are LGHNA and YNFKEQ. The CDR3 is CASSQGGGTDTQYF. DNA of the CDR3: TGTGCCAGCAGCCAAGGGGGCGGCACAGATACGCAGTATTTT.

The chain employs TRBV10-1 and TRBJ2-2, with D perhaps matching TRBD1 (5 bases). This CDR3 region has 13 residues. Deletions cut 6 bases from V and 7 bases from J, with 12 bases between. CDR1 and CDR2 from the germline V gene are WNHNN and SYGVQD (reference sequence). This chain's CDR3 is CASSPRTGGELFF. DNA of the CDR3: TGCGCCAGCAGCCCCAGAACAGGCGGGGAGCTGTTTTTT.

The chain couples TRBV4-3 to TRBJ2-1; 8 positions match TRBD1. The germline CDR1 and CDR2 sequences are LGHNA and YSLEER. This CDR3 is built from 17 residues. The trim removed 0 bases at V and 0 bases at J, leaving 4 bases unmatched. The DNA of the CDR3 is TGCGCCAGCAGCCAAGATGGGACAGGCCGCTCCTACAATGAGCAGTTCTTC. This gives the protein CASSQDGTGRSYNEQFF.

The rearrangement links TRBV5-5 to TRBJ2-3; a possible D gene is TRBD1 (6 bases). Germline V gene data show CDR1 as SGHKS and CDR2 as YYEKEE (reference sequence). V lost 5 bases to trimming and J lost 6 bases, with 13 bases between them. The CDR3 totals 13 residues. Here the CDR3 reads CASRQGGSDTQYF. CDR3 bases: TGTGCCAGCAGGCAAGGGGGATCGGATACGCAGTATTTT.

This clone was seen just once. The chain has TRBV6-5 and TRBJ2-1; 11 bases line up with TRBD2. Trimming cost V 2 bases and J 6 bases; bases outside gene matches: 6. The CDR3 is 16 amino acids. Germline loops: CDR1 MNHEY, CDR2 SVGAGI. CDR3 DNA: TGTGCCAGCAGTTACCGCCTAGCGGGAGGCCGCAATGAGCAGTTCTTC. Protein: CASSYRLAGGRNEQFF.

This clone was seen just once. The V call is TRBV12-3 or TRBV12-4, the J call TRBJ1-1, with 7 bases fitting TRBD1. V shed 5 bases and J 6 bases; nucleotides not matched to a gene: 3. This CDR3 has 12 residues. As DNA, the CDR3 is TGTGCCAGCAGTCGCGGACAGGCTGAAGCTTTCTTT. Protein sequence: CASSRGQAEAFF.

J is TRBJ2-1 and V is TRBV27; perhaps TRBD1 as D (6 bases). CDR1 and CDR2 from the germline V gene are MNHEY and SMNVEV (reference sequence). V was shortened by 5 bases and J by 7 bases, with 6 bases between the two germline ends. The length of the CDR3 is 11 residues. CDR3 DNA sequence: TGTGCCAGCAGTCAGGGGAATGAGCAGTTCTTC. Its protein product is CASSQGNEQFF.

This clone was detected only a few times. J is TRBJ1-6 and V is TRBV19; D might be TRBD1 (6 bases). Trimming pared 11 bases from V and 7 bases from J, leaving 15 bases between. The CDR3 totals 13 residues. The germline V gene encodes CDR1 LNHDA and CDR2 SQIVND (reference sequence). The CDR3 is CAASQGPNSPLHF. CDR3 in DNA: TGTGCCGCCTCACAGGGACCAAATTCACCCCTCCACTTT. The full variable domain, rest sourced from reference TRBV19 and TRBJ1-6, is DGGITQSPKYLFRKEGQNVTLSCEQNLNHDAMYWYRQDPGQGLRLIYYSQIVNDFQKGDIAEGYSVSREKKESFPLTVTSAQKNPTAFYLCAASQGPNSPLHFGNGTRLTVT.

The chain recombines TRBV11-2 with TRBJ1-3; 10 bases line up with TRBD1. The CDR3 has 16 residues. Germline CDR1 reads SGHAT; CDR2 reads FQNNGV. V lost 4 bases and J lost 4; bases outside the gene matches: 7. The CDR3 here is CASSWGQGLSGNTIYF. The CDR3 bases are TGTGCCAGCAGCTGGGGACAGGGGTTGTCCGGAAACACCATATATTTT.

This sequence joins TRBV6-1 and TRBJ1-2; TRBD1 aligns across 7 bases. Germline V gene lookup returns CDR1 MNHNS and CDR2 SASEGT. V shed 0 bases and J 8 bases; nucleotides not matched to a gene: 6. The CDR3 is made up of 14 amino acids. The CDR3 is CASSEARQGWGYTF. The DNA for the CDR3 is TGTGCCAGCAGTGAAGCCAGACAGGGCTGGGGCTACACCTTC.

The rearrangement links TRBV3-1 (or the pseudogene TRBV3-2) to TRBJ2-1; possibly TRBD2 for D (6 bases). There are 14 residues in the CDR3. V was cut by 4 bases and J by 2 bases, with 9 bases left in between. The germline V gene has CDR1 LGHDT and CDR2 YNNKEL (reference sequence). The CDR3 spells CASSLAVPYNEQFF. The CDR3 nucleotides are TGTGCCAGCAGCCTAGCGGTTCCCTACAATGAGCAGTTCTTC.

This clone has just a few counts. The V and J genes are TRBV6-4 and TRBJ2-2; tentative D call: TRBD2 (6 bases). The CDR3 runs to 13 residues. Trimming shortened V by 3 bases and J by 4 bases, and 6 bases separated the two germline ends. Germline CDR1 MRHNA, CDR2 SNTAGT. The CDR3 loop reads CASSELATGELFF. In nucleotides, the CDR3 is TGTGCCAGCAGTGAACTAGCCACCGGGGAGCTGTTTTTT.

The chain recombines TRBV7-2 with TRBJ1-3; no firm D call. This CDR3 is 15 amino acids long. The germline gives CDR1 SGHTA, CDR2 FQGNSA. V lost 1 base, J lost 2 bases, and 9 bases lay in between. CDR3 bases: TGTGCCAGCAGCTTAGGCCTGTCTACTGGAAACACCATATATTTT. Translation: CASSLGLSTGNTIYF.

This clone was seen a few times. This chain's CDR3 is CASSEESERTEAFF. The CDR3 region has the DNA TGTGCCAGCAGTGAAGAGTCGGAGAGGACTGAAGCTTTCTTT. V usage is TRBV6-1 and J usage is TRBJ1-1; D is unclear. V was cut by 1 base and J by 5 bases, with 11 bases left in between. Germline CDR1 reads MNHNS; CDR2 reads SASEGT. This CDR3 spans 14 amino acids.

This clone occurred a few times. This chain connects TRBV29-1 to TRBJ1-1; the D gene is possibly TRBD1 (6 bases). CDR1 is SQVTM, CDR2 ANQGSEA, per germline. The V gene lost 5 bases and the J gene lost 1 base, with 11 bases spanning the gap. CDR3 length: 13 residues. The CDR3 loop reads CSVRKGQNTEAFF. The DNA of the CDR3 is TGCAGCGTTAGAAAGGGACAGAACACTGAAGCTTTCTTT.

This chain uses TRBV28 with TRBJ2-3; 8 bases are shared with TRBD2. J was trimmed by 4 bases and V by 7 bases; bases with no gene match: 10. Germline lookup yields CDR1 MDHEN and CDR2 SYDVKM. This CDR3 is built from 15 residues. The CDR3 reads CASIRGTGGPDTQYF. In nucleotides, the CDR3 is TGTGCCAGCATCCGGGGGACGGGAGGGCCAGATACGCAGTATTTT.

The chain uses TRBV6-5 and TRBJ2-3, with a weak D call TRBD1 (5 bases). V was shortened by 4 bases and J by 5 bases, with 16 bases between the two germline ends. The CDR3 runs 15 residues. CDR1 is MNHEY, CDR2 SVGAGI, per germline. CDR3 coding DNA: TGTGCCAGCAGTTCCCAGGGATTTAGGGGAGATACGCAGTATTTT. It encodes CASSSQGFRGDTQYF.

The genes are TRBV27 and TRBJ2-1; 8 bases are shared with TRBD2. The junction had 3 bases not matched to a gene; V was cut back by 6 bases and J by 5 bases. CDR1 is MNHEY, CDR2 SMNVEV, per germline (reference sequence). CDR3 length equals 13 residues. The CDR3 nucleotides read TGTGCCAGCAGGGGACTAGACGACAATGAGCAGTTCTTC. Translating it yields CASRGLDDNEQFF.

This clone was picked up a small number of times. The chain combines TRBV6-1 with TRBJ2-7, with 11 bases matching TRBD1. Germline values: CDR1 MNHNS, CDR2 SASEGT. The CDR3 has 15 amino acids. V lost 0 bases to trimming and J lost 3 bases; unmatched junction nucleotides: 1. The CDR3, as DNA: TGTGCCAGCAGTGAAGCGGGGACAGGGGGCTACGAGCAGTACTTC. As protein: CASSEAGTGGYEQYF.

The chain couples TRBV5-1 to TRBJ2-2; D not certain. This CDR3 has 15 amino acids. Trimming left V 1 base short and J 2 bases short, with 9 bases between. In germline, CDR1 is SGHRS, CDR2 YFSETQ. CDR3 sequence: CASSLSSDNTGELFF. Written as DNA, the CDR3 is TGCGCCAGCAGCTTGTCGTCAGATAACACCGGGGAGCTGTTTTTT.